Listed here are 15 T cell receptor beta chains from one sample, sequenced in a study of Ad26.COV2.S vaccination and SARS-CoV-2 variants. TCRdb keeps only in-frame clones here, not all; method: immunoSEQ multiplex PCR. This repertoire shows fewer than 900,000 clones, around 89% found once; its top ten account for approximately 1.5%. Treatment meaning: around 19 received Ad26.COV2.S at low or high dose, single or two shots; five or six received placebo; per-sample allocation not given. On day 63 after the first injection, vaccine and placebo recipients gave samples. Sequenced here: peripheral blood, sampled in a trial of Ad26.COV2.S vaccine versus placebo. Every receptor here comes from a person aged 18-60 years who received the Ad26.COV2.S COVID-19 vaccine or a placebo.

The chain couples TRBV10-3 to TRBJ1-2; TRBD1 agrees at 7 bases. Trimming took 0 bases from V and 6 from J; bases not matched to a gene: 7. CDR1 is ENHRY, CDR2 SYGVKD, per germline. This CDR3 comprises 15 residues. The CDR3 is CAISESLQGWDGYTF. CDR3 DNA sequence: TGTGCCATCAGTGAGTCCTTACAGGGGTGGGATGGCTACACCTTC.

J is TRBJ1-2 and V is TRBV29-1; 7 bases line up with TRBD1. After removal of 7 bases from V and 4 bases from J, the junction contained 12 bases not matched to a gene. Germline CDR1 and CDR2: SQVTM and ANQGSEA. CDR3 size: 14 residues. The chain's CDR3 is CSADPTGLGYGYTF. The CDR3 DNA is TGCAGCGCGGATCCGACAGGGTTAGGCTATGGCTACACCTTC.

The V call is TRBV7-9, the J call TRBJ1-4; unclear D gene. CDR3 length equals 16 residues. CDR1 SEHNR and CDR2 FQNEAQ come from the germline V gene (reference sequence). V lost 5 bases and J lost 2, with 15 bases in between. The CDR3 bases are TGTGCCAGCAGCCCCTCAACGGGAGCTACTAATGAAAAACTGTTTTTT. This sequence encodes CASSPSTGATNEKLFF.

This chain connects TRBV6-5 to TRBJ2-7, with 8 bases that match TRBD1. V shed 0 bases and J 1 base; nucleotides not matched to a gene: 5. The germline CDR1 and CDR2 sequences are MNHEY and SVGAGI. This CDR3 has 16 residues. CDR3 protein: CASSYSGQGASYEQYF. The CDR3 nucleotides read TGTGCCAGCAGTTACTCCGGGCAGGGGGCGTCCTACGAGCAGTACTTC.

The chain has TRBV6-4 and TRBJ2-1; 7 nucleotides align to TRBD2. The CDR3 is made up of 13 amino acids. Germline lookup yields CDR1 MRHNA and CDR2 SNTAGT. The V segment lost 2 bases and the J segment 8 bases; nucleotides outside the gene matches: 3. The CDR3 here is CASSDGGEDEQFF. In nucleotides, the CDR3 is TGTGCCAGCAGTGACGGGGGGGAGGATGAGCAGTTCTTC.

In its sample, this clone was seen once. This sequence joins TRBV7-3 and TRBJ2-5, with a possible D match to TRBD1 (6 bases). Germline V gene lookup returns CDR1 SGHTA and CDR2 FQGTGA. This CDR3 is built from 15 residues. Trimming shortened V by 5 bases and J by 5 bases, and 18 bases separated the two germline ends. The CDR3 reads CASSPRVTGQETQYF. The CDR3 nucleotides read TGTGCCAGCAGCCCACGGGTAACCGGACAGGAGACCCAGTACTTC.

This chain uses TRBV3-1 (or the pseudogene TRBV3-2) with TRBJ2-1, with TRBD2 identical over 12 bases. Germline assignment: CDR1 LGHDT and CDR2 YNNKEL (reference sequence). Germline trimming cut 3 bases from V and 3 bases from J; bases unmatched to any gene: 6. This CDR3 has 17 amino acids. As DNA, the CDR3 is TGTGCCAGCAGCCAGTCGACTAGCGGGAGTATCTACAATGAGCAGTTCTTC. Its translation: CASSQSTSGSIYNEQFF.

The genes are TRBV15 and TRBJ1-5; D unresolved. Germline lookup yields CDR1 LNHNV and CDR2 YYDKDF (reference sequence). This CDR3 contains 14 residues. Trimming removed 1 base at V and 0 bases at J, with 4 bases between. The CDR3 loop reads CATSRVNSNQPQHF. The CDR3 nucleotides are TGTGCCACCAGCAGAGTAAATAGCAATCAGCCCCAGCATTTT.

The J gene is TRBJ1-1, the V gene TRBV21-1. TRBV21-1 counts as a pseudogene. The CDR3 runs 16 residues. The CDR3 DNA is TGTGCCAGCAGCAAATGCCGCGGAGGTGGGGGGACTGAAGCTTTCTTT. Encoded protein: CASSKCRGGGGTEAFF.

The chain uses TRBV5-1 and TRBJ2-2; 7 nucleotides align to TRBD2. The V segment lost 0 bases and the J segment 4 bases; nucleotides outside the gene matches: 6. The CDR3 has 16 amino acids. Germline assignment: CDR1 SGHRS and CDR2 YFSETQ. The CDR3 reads CASSLVRESRTGELFF. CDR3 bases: TGCGCCAGCAGCTTGGTGCGGGAGAGTCGCACCGGGGAGCTGTTTTTT.

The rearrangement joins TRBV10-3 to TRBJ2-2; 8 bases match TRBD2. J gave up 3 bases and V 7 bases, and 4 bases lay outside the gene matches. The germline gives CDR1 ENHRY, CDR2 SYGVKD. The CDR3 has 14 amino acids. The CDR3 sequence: CAIKRERDTGELFF. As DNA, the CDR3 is TGTGCCATCAAGCGGGAGCGGGACACCGGGGAGCTGTTTTTT.

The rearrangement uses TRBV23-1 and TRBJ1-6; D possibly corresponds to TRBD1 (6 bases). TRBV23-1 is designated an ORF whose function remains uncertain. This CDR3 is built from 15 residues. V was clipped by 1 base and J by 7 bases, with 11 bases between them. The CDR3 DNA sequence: TGCGCCAGCAGTCAATTCAACAGGGCGAATTCACCCCTCCACTTT. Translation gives CASSQFNRANSPLHF.

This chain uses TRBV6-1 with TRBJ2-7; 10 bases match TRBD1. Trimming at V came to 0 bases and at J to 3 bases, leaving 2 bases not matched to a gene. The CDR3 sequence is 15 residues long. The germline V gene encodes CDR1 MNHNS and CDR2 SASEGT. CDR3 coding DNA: TGTGCCAGCAGTGAAGCCTGGACAGGGGGCTACGAGCAGTACTTC. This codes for CASSEAWTGGYEQYF.

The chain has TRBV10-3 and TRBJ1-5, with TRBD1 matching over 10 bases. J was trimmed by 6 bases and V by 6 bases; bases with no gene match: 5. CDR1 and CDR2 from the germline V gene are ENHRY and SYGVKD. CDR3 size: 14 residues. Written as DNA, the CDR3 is TGTGCCATCAGCGGGACAGGGGCTGGTCAGCCCCAGCATTTT. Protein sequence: CAISGTGAGQPQHF.

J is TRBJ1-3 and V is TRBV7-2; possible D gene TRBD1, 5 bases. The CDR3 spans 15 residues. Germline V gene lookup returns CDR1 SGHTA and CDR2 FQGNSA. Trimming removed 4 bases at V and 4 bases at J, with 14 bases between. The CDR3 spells CASSSGLTGGNTIYF. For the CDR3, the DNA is TGTGCCAGCAGCTCGGGACTGACGGGAGGAAACACCATATATTTT.